This T cell receptor beta chain derives from a study of blood T cell repertoires in COVID-19 (dated by TCRdb to 2020 to 2022). As for the study more broadly: Samples from collaborators originated in the United States, Italy and Spain and spanned both the acute and convalescent phases of COVID-19. Nearly every sample came with metadata listing a de-identified subject ID, COVID-19 status, age in years and sex. The material from the prospective study consisted of cDNA or gDNA derived from T cells, B-cell-depleted T cells, or PBMCs. Where available, HLA class I and class II types were taken from metadata supplied by the sample provider and were not determined by assay-based typing. Deeply sampled blood TCRbeta repertoires from subjects exposed to, actively infected with, or recovered from COVID-19 were included in the dataset. The samples were drawn from the first 160 participants of the ongoing ImmuneRACE study and from 1,254 subjects provided by 6 global collaborators. The repertoires were released in a freely available public database meant as a resource for research on the immune response to SARS-CoV-2. General study outcomes and caveats: The amount of clinical and demographic metadata varied by source and participant and was provided uncurated.

A word on this clone: The antigen it recognizes is unknown. There are no base qualities to consult, and no much larger clone falls within one base.

The immunoSEQ Assay, a bias-controlled multiplex PCR, was used to amplify TCRbeta CDR3 regions from genomic DNA. The study's own analysis went as follows. Within the assay, amplification of reference gene primers was used to estimate how many nucleated cells each sample contained. To quantify the absolute abundance of each unique TCRbeta CDR3 rearrangement, sequence reads were collapsed and filtered. For each sample, productive Simpson clonality was calculated as the square root of Simpson's diversity index across productive rearrangements. The source is immuneACCESS, and TCRdb retained only in-frame sequences with V and J called. Part of the clones is not carried over; for the studies checked, unresolved V genes explain less than half of this, and the remainder is unexplained. The V and J calls and clone size are taken from that table; D and trimming were inferred from the DNA. The sample table contains roughly 240,000 clones; only one count was recorded for roughly 90% of them. About 2.5% of the sample rests with the top ten.

From the germline V gene (reference sequence), CDR1 is GTSNPN and CDR2 is SVGIG. Reading from cysteine to phenylalanine, the CDR3 counts 12 amino acids. CDR3 DNA only is kept here, 36 bases in frame from base 1. V was cut back by 2 bases and J by 8 bases, leaving a gap of 12 bases between them. Participants in the prospective study were enrolled through a virtual design, were aged roughly 18 to 100 years, and lived in about two dozen United States geographic areas. In the prospective study, participants were assigned to cohorts based on the clinical history participants reported in a screening survey and a study questionnaire. In the prospective study, mobile phlebotomists collected whole blood, serum and a nasopharyngeal or oropharyngeal swab from each participant. Over a roughly two-month period, participants in the prospective study had the option of providing additional blood draws and questionnaires. Blood samples from the prospective study were shipped frozen or at room temperature prior to DNA extraction.

Sequenced: PBMCs or T cells enriched from blood (not recorded which). The source of this sequence is a woman aged 30 to 39 with acute COVID-19. The sequence is built from TRBV30 and TRBJ1-2; D gene: possibly TRBD1, on 5 matching bases. The DNA is as follows: TGTGCCTGGAGTTCTTGGGAGGGGGGCTACACCTTC. It is translated as CAWSSWEGGYTF.